One and the same sample provided the 25 T cell receptor beta chains below, sequenced in a study of blood T cell repertoires in COVID-19. Sequencing used immunoSEQ multiplex PCR; TCRdb keeps in-frame clones, though not all of them. The repertoire holds 40,000 or so clones, with approximately 88% as singletons. Sequencing was carried out using peripheral blood. These receptors came from a human donor in a cohort sampled during active COVID-19.

The rearrangement links TRBV5-4 to TRBJ1-2; no firm D call. There are 13 residues in the CDR3. Looked up from germline, CDR1 is SGHNT and CDR2 is YYREEE (reference sequence). The germline V and J ends were trimmed by 1 base and 6 bases, with 10 bases remaining between them. CDR3 DNA: TGTGCCAGCAGCTTGCCAGGAATGGATGGCTACACCTTC. Translated, it gives CASSLPGMDGYTF.

V usage is TRBV21-1 and J usage is TRBJ2-7; TRBD1 reflects the table's D call only, with no check against the DNA. TRBV21-1 has pseudogene status. CDR3 length: 19 amino acids. The CDR3 region has the DNA TGTGCCAGCAGCAAAGGAGCAGCGGACAGGGGGACTTATCAACACGAGCAGTACTTC. Translation gives CASSKGAADRGTYQHEQYF.

The gene calls are TRBV19 and TRBJ1-5; 7 nucleotides align to TRBD1. The CDR3 is made up of 14 amino acids. Germline CDR1 LNHDA, CDR2 SQIVND (reference sequence). The V segment lost 7 bases and the J segment 1 base; nucleotides outside the gene matches: 4. The CDR3 loop is CASNRGQSNQPQHF. In nucleotides, the CDR3 is TGTGCCAGTAACAGGGGACAGAGCAATCAGCCCCAGCATTTT.

The chain joins TRBV3-1 (or the pseudogene TRBV3-2) to TRBJ2-5; TRBD2 matches at 12 bases. V trimming: 1 base; J trimming: 4 bases; junction bases outside the gene matches: 1. The CDR3 runs 15 residues. The V gene's germline CDR1 is LGHDT and CDR2 YNNKEL (reference sequence). DNA of the CDR3: TGTGCCAGCAGCCAAGCACTAGCGGGAGGAGAGACCCAGTACTTC. Translation gives CASSQALAGGETQYF.

The V gene is TRBV19, the J gene TRBJ2-3, with no clear D. Germline CDR1 LNHDA, CDR2 SQIVND (reference sequence). CDR3 length equals 13 residues. The V end lost 5 bases, the J end lost 4 bases, and 10 bases lay between the germline ends. The CDR3 coding sequence is TGTGCCAGTAGTGTCAGTGCGGCAGATACGCAGTATTTT. It yields the protein CASSVSAADTQYF.

This clone has just a few counts. This chain connects TRBV7-2 to TRBJ2-1; D gene ambiguous. This CDR3 is 12 amino acids long. Germline assignment: CDR1 SGHTA and CDR2 FQGNSA. The germline V and J ends were trimmed by 3 bases and 11 bases, with 11 bases remaining between them. CDR3 region: CASSFMAVQQFF. The CDR3 DNA reads as TGTGCCAGCAGCTTTATGGCTGTTCAGCAGTTCTTC.

This sequence joins TRBV7-2 and TRBJ1-5; unclear D gene. The CDR3 is 15 residues long. V was pared by 0 bases and J by 0 bases, with 6 bases between. Germline V CDR1 and CDR2: SGHTA, FQGNSA. The CDR3 nucleotides read TGTGCCAGCAGCTTAGCGACATTTAGCAATCAGCCCCAGCATTTT. It codes for CASSLATFSNQPQHF.

This chain connects TRBV7-8 to TRBJ1-4, with 7 bases identical to TRBD1. The CDR3 totals 13 residues. Per the germline V gene, CDR1 is SGHVS and CDR2 is FQNEAQ. Trimming at V came to 4 bases and at J to 7 bases, leaving 3 bases not matched to a gene. CDR3 loop: CASSSWTGEKLFF. The CDR3 nucleotides read TGTGCCAGCAGCTCGTGGACAGGTGAAAAACTGTTTTTT. Drawing the rest from reference TRBV7-8 and TRBJ1-4, the complete variable domain is GAGVSQSPRYKVAKRGQDVALRCDPISGHVSLFWYQQALGQGPEFLTYFQNEAQLDKSGLPSDRFFAERPEGSVSTLKIQRTQQEDSAVYLCASSSWTGEKLFFGSGTQLSVL.

This chain joins TRBV2 and TRBJ1-5; tentatively, D is TRBD1 (5 bases). Germline CDR1 reads SNHLY; CDR2 reads FYNNEI. This CDR3 has 12 amino acids. Deletions cut 8 bases from V and 7 bases from J, with 12 bases between. Here the CDR3 DNA reads TGTGCCAGCGATGGGGCCGGGCAGCCCCAGCATTTT. Translated: CASDGAGQPQHF.

This chain connects TRBV5-6 to TRBJ1-3, with a tentative D call TRBD1 (5 bases). The V and J ends lost 0 bases and 0 bases respectively, with 16 bases between them. The CDR3 is made up of 18 amino acids. Germline CDR1 SGHDT, CDR2 YYEEEE. The CDR3 spells CASSLEWKGVISGNTIYF. The DNA of the CDR3 is TGTGCCAGCAGCTTGGAATGGAAAGGGGTCATCTCTGGAAACACCATATATTTT.

V and J are TRBV7-6 and TRBJ1-1; TRBD1 is a possible D gene (5 bases). The CDR3 totals 16 residues. Trimming took 2 bases from V and 4 from J, leaving 17 bases between them. Germline CDR1 and CDR2: SGHVS and FNYEAQ. CDR3 nucleotide sequence: TGTGCCAGCAGCTTAACCCCCCCCGACAGACCCACTGAAGCTTTCTTT. Protein sequence: CASSLTPPDRPTEAFF.

The chain links TRBV19 to TRBJ1-5, with unresolved D. The ends were cut back, 7 bases at V and 3 bases at J, with 19 bases in the middle. Germline V gene lookup returns CDR1 LNHDA and CDR2 SQIVND (reference sequence). This CDR3 spans 16 amino acids. As DNA, the CDR3 is TGTGCCAGTACCACGGTGGGCACAACGTACAATCAGCCCCAGCATTTT. This encodes CASTTVGTTYNQPQHF.

The gene calls are TRBV29-1 and TRBJ1-2; D unclear. V was pared by 3 bases and J by 2 bases, with 13 bases between. The V gene's germline CDR1 is SQVTM and CDR2 ANQGSEA. This CDR3 comprises 14 residues. The CDR3 loop reads CSVEGDGDNYGYTF. CDR3 nucleotide sequence: TGCAGCGTTGAGGGCGACGGTGACAACTATGGCTACACCTTC.

J is TRBJ1-2 and V is TRBV7-9; possibly TRBD1 for D (6 bases). CDR3 size: 16 residues. The V and J ends lost 4 bases and 5 bases respectively, with 20 bases between them. Germline CDR1 SEHNR, CDR2 FQNEAQ (reference sequence). The CDR3 coding sequence is TGTGCCAGCAGCTCTTACAGGGAGCCTTTATCATATGGCTACACCTTC. Its protein is CASSSYREPLSYGYTF.

This chain links TRBV25-1 with TRBJ1-5, with D unresolved. This CDR3 is built from 13 residues. V was clipped by 4 bases and J by 5 bases, with 9 bases between them. Germline V gene lookup returns CDR1 MGHDK and CDR2 SYGVNS. The CDR3 DNA follows: TGTGCCAGCAGTGCTCCGTCCTATCAGCCCCAGCATTTT. It is translated as CASSAPSYQPQHF.

The rearrangement links TRBV30 to TRBJ1-2, with 9 bases lining up with TRBD1. The ends lost 0 bases at V and 4 bases at J; junction bases unmatched: 3. The CDR3 runs to 14 residues. Germline V gene data show CDR1 as GTSNPN and CDR2 as SVGIG (reference sequence). The CDR3: CAWSVQGAGYGYTF. CDR3 sequence (DNA): TGTGCCTGGAGTGTACAGGGGGCTGGCTATGGCTACACCTTC.

V usage is TRBV5-6 and J usage is TRBJ1-4; 8 nucleotides align to TRBD1. Per the germline V gene, CDR1 is SGHDT and CDR2 is YYEEEE. CDR3 size: 16 residues. V dropped 0 bases and J dropped 3; count of bases not matched to a gene: 4. The CDR3 region is CASSLDRGAANEKLFF. DNA for the CDR3: TGTGCCAGCAGCTTGGACAGGGGGGCGGCTAATGAAAAACTGTTTTTT. The whole variable domain, remainder taken from reference TRBV5-6 and TRBJ1-4, is DAGVTQSPTHLIKTRGQQVTLRCSPKSGHDTVSWYQQALGQGPQFIFQYYEEEERQRGNFPDRFSGHQFPNYSSELNVNALLLGDSALYLCASSLDRGAANEKLFFGSGTQLSVL.

This clone occurred once. The chain joins TRBV9 to TRBJ2-7; TRBD1 agrees at 7 bases. The V and J ends lost 3 bases and 2 bases, in that order; junction bases with no gene match: 11. The CDR3 has 16 residues. The V gene's germline CDR1 is SGDLS and CDR2 YYNGEE. This CDR3 is CASSEDSTGNPYEQYF. The CDR3 DNA is TGTGCCAGCAGCGAAGATTCGACAGGGAACCCCTACGAGCAGTACTTC.

The chain combines TRBV9 with TRBJ1-4; TRBD1 matches at 10 bases. The germline V gene encodes CDR1 SGDLS and CDR2 YYNGEE. The CDR3 contains 18 residues. Germline trimming cut 4 bases from V and 4 bases from J; bases unmatched to any gene: 13. The CDR3 region has the DNA TGTGCCAGCAGCACCGGTCCCGGGACAGGGGCCCTTAATGAAAAACTGTTTTTT. Its protein is CASSTGPGTGALNEKLFF.

The rearrangement joins TRBV6-5 to TRBJ1-2, with 9 bases identical to TRBD1. V shed 5 bases, J shed 6 bases, and the junction held 7 bases outside the gene matches. The CDR3 is made up of 14 amino acids. Germline V lookup: CDR1 MNHEY, CDR2 SVGAGI. CDR3 bases: TGTGCCAGCAGTAGCCGGGACAGGGAAAATGGCTACACCTTC. It yields the protein CASSSRDRENGYTF.

The chain is built from TRBV3-1 (or the pseudogene TRBV3-2) and TRBJ1-6; D call uncertain. V lost 3 bases and J lost 0, with 6 bases in between. Per germline, CDR1 LGHDT and CDR2 YNNKEL (reference sequence). The CDR3 loop spans 15 amino acids. CDR3 sequence reads: CASSQGSSYNSPLHF. DNA of the CDR3: TGTGCCAGCAGCCAGGGCTCCTCCTATAATTCACCCCTCCACTTT.

The chain has TRBV28 and TRBJ2-5; 8 bases line up with TRBD2. The CDR3 loop spans 15 amino acids. With V trimmed by 6 bases and J by 5 bases, 11 bases remained unmatched. Per germline, CDR1 MDHEN and CDR2 SYDVKM. In nucleotides, the CDR3 is TGTGCCAGCAGCACCACTAGCGGCCTAGTCGAGACCCAGTACTTC. Its protein is CASSTTSGLVETQYF.

The chain joins TRBV15 to TRBJ2-2; D perhaps matches TRBD1 (5 bases). The V end was cut by 5 bases, the J end by 5 bases, with 9 bases between. This CDR3 is built from 13 residues. The germline gives CDR1 LNHNV, CDR2 YYDKDF (reference sequence). The CDR3 region is CATSGQGTGELFF. In DNA, the CDR3 is TGTGCCACCAGCGGCCAGGGAACCGGGGAGCTGTTTTTT.

The chain employs TRBV7-9 and TRBJ1-6, with 7 bases fitting TRBD1. CDR1 is SEHNR, CDR2 FQNEAQ, per germline (reference sequence). Unmatched junction bases numbered 10, after V lost 5 bases and J lost 6 bases. The CDR3 runs to 16 residues. CDR3 nucleotides: TGTGCCAGCAGCGATAGACAGGGTAGGCCTAATTCACCCCTCCACTTT. The encoded protein is CASSDRQGRPNSPLHF.

This chain connects TRBV6-5 to TRBJ2-2; D gene ambiguous. This CDR3 spans 12 amino acids. The V gene lost 6 bases and the J gene lost 4 bases, with 6 bases spanning the gap. Germline lookup yields CDR1 MNHEY and CDR2 SVGAGI. The CDR3 sequence is CASSQFTGELFF. CDR3 sequence (DNA): TGTGCCAGCAGCCAATTCACCGGGGAGCTGTTTTTT.